What follows are 28 T cell receptor beta chains derived from one specimen sequenced in a study of neoadjuvant anti-PD-1 for oral cavity cancer. Here immunoSEQ multiplex PCR was the method, and the copy in TCRdb shows in-frame clones only, minus some. The table includes around 60,000 clones, roughly 80% detected once. The source was PBMCs, collected before nivolumab (anti-PD-1) treatment. The receptors here all came from a person between 35 and 79 years old with oral cavity squamous cell carcinoma.

This clone was found a few times. The chain is built from TRBV30 and TRBJ1-1; D is unresolved. Trimming left V 0 bases short and J 4 bases short, with 18 bases between. Germline assignment: CDR1 GTSNPN and CDR2 SVGIG (reference sequence). The CDR3 is 16 amino acids. CDR3 sequence: CAWSVTLVKGPTEAFF. The CDR3 nucleotides read TGTGCCTGGAGTGTAACCCTCGTTAAGGGCCCCACTGAAGCTTTCTTT. Full variable domain (outside the CDR3, taken from reference TRBV30 and TRBJ1-1): SQTIHQWPATLVQPVGSPLSLECTVEGTSNPNLYWYRQAAGRGLQLLFYSVGIGQISSEVPQNLSASRPQDRQFILSSKKLLLSDSGFYLCAWSVTLVKGPTEAFFGQGTRLTVV.

The chain carries TRBV6-5 and TRBJ1-1; D might be TRBD1 (5 bases). This CDR3 spans 13 amino acids. CDR1 and CDR2 from the germline V gene are MNHEY and SVGAGI. The ends were cut back, 5 bases at V and 4 bases at J, with 11 bases in the middle. CDR3 amino acids: CASSLGGVTEAFF. In nucleotides, the CDR3 is TGTGCCAGCAGTCTGGGGGGGGTCACTGAAGCTTTCTTT.

This rearrangement joins TRBV9 to TRBJ1-2, with TRBD1 matching 8 bases. In germline, CDR1 is SGDLS, CDR2 YYNGEE. Germline trimming cut 3 bases from V and 3 bases from J; bases unmatched to any gene: 10. The CDR3 length is 16 residues. The CDR3 DNA reads TGTGCCAGCAGCGCCGGACAGGGTACGGTTTACTATGGCTACACCTTC. This encodes CASSAGQGTVYYGYTF.

The chain has TRBV30 and TRBJ1-6; no firm D call. V was shortened by 0 bases and J by 7 bases, with 10 bases between the two germline ends. This CDR3 is 14 amino acids long. CDR1 GTSNPN and CDR2 SVGIG come from the germline V gene (reference sequence). The CDR3 DNA reads TGTGCCTGGAGTGTCTTAGCAGACAATTCACCCCTCCACTTT. It codes for CAWSVLADNSPLHF.

The chain links TRBV5-4 to TRBJ2-2; the match to TRBD1 covers 7 bases. The CDR3 is 15 amino acids. Trimming cost V 4 bases and J 4 bases; bases outside gene matches: 7. Germline loops: CDR1 SGHNT, CDR2 YYREEE (reference sequence). The CDR3 region is CASSRTGEGTGELFF. The CDR3 bases are TGTGCCAGCAGCCGAACAGGGGAAGGCACCGGGGAGCTGTTTTTT.

The chain combines TRBV6-5 with TRBJ2-7; weak D call: TRBD2 (7 bases). This CDR3 has 14 amino acids. The germline CDR1 and CDR2 sequences are MNHEY and SVGAGI. V gave up 2 bases and J gave up 3 bases, with 11 bases separating them. The CDR3 bases are TGTGCCAGCAGTTACGGGGGGGCGGGCTACGAGCAGTACTTC. Its translation is CASSYGGAGYEQYF.

Comment on this clone: The identical CDR3 is also encoded by other nucleotide sequences in the sample. The chain joins TRBV7-9 to TRBJ2-3; D is unresolved. The CDR3 has 12 amino acids. Germline CDR1 is SEHNR and CDR2 is FQNEAQ (reference sequence). V lost 5 bases and J lost 2, with 5 bases in between. The chain's CDR3 is CASSLYTDTQYF. In nucleotides, the CDR3 is TGTGCCAGCAGCCTCTACACAGATACGCAGTATTTT.

The chain joins TRBV7-6 to TRBJ2-3; TRBD1 aligns across 10 bases. This CDR3 spans 16 amino acids. The ends lost 5 bases at V and 2 bases at J; junction bases unmatched: 7. Per germline, CDR1 SGHVS and CDR2 FNYEAQ. CDR3 in amino acids: CASSRGQGGATDTQYF. CDR3 nucleotide sequence: TGTGCCAGCAGCCGAGGACAGGGGGGAGCCACAGATACGCAGTATTTT. Looking up the rest from reference TRBV7-6 and TRBJ2-3 gives the full variable domain: GAGVSQSPRYKVTKRGQDVALRCDPISGHVSLYWYRQALGQGPEFLTYFNYEAQQDKSGLPNDRFSAERPEGSISTLTIQRTEQRDSAMYRCASSRGQGGATDTQYFGPGTRLTVL.

This clone was counted between two and nine times. The chain is built from TRBV19 and TRBJ1-5; 8 nucleotides align to TRBD1. Germline loops: CDR1 LNHDA, CDR2 SQIVND (reference sequence). The CDR3 totals 18 residues. The V segment lost 5 bases and the J segment 1 base; nucleotides outside the gene matches: 13. CDR3 nucleotide sequence: TGTGCCAGTAGTCTGGGGAACAGGGGGGGTTACAGCAATCAGCCCCAGCATTTT. This gives the protein CASSLGNRGGYSNQPQHF.

The chain links TRBV9 to TRBJ1-5; D not resolved. Germline CDR1 reads SGDLS; CDR2 reads YYNGEE. Between the trimmed V and J ends, which lost 0 bases and 5 bases, there was a span of 12 bases. There are 15 residues in the CDR3. CDR3 sequence reads: CASSVGWGGDQPQHF. The CDR3 region has the DNA TGTGCCAGCAGCGTAGGGTGGGGAGGCGATCAGCCCCAGCATTTT.

V gene TRBV5-8 combines with J gene TRBJ1-3; no clear D gene. V was shortened by 1 base and J by 1 base, with 6 bases between the two germline ends. In germline, CDR1 is SGHTS, CDR2 YDEGEE. The length of the CDR3 is 14 residues. DNA for the CDR3: TGTGCCAGCAGCTTGCTCCAATCTGGAAACACCATATATTTT. Protein sequence: CASSLLQSGNTIYF.

Only a few counts were recorded for this clone. V is TRBV6-6 and J is TRBJ1-1; D is unresolved. V was clipped by 5 bases and J by 4 bases, with 8 bases between them. Germline V gene sequence: CDR1 MNHNY, CDR2 SVGAGI (reference sequence). The CDR3 loop spans 12 amino acids. CDR3 sequence: CASSKTVTEAFF. As DNA, the CDR3 is TGTGCCAGCAGTAAGACGGTCACTGAAGCTTTCTTT.

This clone was found a few times. This chain links TRBV10-1 with TRBJ2-5, with 16 bases fitting TRBD2. Unmatched junction bases numbered 8, after V lost 6 bases and J lost 7 bases. There are 16 residues in the CDR3. The germline V gene has CDR1 WNHNN and CDR2 SYGVQD (reference sequence). CDR3 sequence reads: CASSEGTSGRAATQYF. The DNA of the CDR3 is TGCGCCAGCAGCGAAGGGACTAGCGGGAGGGCCGCGACCCAGTACTTC.

This chain uses TRBV6-5 with TRBJ1-1; maybe TRBD1 (5 bases). From germline, CDR1 is MNHEY and CDR2 SVGAGI. V was clipped by 0 bases and J by 1 base, with 9 bases between them. The length of the CDR3 is 15 residues. The CDR3 sequence is CASSYSWGANTEAFF. For the CDR3, the DNA is TGTGCCAGCAGTTACTCCTGGGGCGCGAACACTGAAGCTTTCTTT.

The chain employs TRBV6-5 and TRBJ1-4; unclear D gene. The length of the CDR3 is 15 residues. CDR1 and CDR2 from the germline V gene are MNHEY and SVGAGI. Trimming left V 0 bases short and J 0 bases short, with 5 bases between. In nucleotides, the CDR3 is TGTGCCAGCAGTTACTCCCAGCCAACTAATGAAAAACTGTTTTTT. This encodes CASSYSQPTNEKLFF.

This clone was counted between two and nine times. The genes are TRBV6-1 and TRBJ1-1; no clear D. Trimming removed 4 bases at V and 0 bases at J, with 9 bases between. CDR3 size: 14 residues. In germline, CDR1 is MNHNS, CDR2 SASEGT. The CDR3 here is CASSVGSLNTEAFF. DNA of the CDR3: TGTGCCAGCAGTGTTGGCAGCCTGAACACTGAAGCTTTCTTT.

This chain uses TRBV12-5 with TRBJ2-2; 9 nucleotides line up with TRBD1. Germline V gene data show CDR1 as LGHNT and CDR2 as FRNRAP. After removal of 1 base from V and 4 bases from J, the junction contained 1 base not matched to a gene. This CDR3 has 15 amino acids. In DNA form, the CDR3 reads TGTGCTAGTGGTTTGGGACAGGGGGGCACCGGGGAGCTGTTTTTT. Encoded protein: CASGLGQGGTGELFF.

The rearrangement uses TRBV6-1 and TRBJ2-2, with D possibly TRBD2 on 6 matching bases. There are 14 residues in the CDR3. In germline, CDR1 is MNHNS, CDR2 SASEGT. Trimming took off 7 bases at V and 0 bases at J, with 9 bases between the two ends. The DNA of the CDR3 is TGTGCCAGCAAGGCTAGCGCGAACACCGGGGAGCTGTTTTTT. It is translated as CASKASANTGELFF.

The V call is TRBV5-5, the J call TRBJ2-6; no definite D call. There are 15 residues in the CDR3. Germline-derived CDR1 and CDR2 are SGHKS and YYEKEE (reference sequence). Between the trimmed V and J ends, which lost 5 bases and 6 bases, there was a span of 15 bases. Here the CDR3 reads CASSLAAGEANVLTF. Here the CDR3 DNA reads TGTGCCAGCAGTCTTGCTGCCGGAGAGGCCAACGTCCTGACTTTC.

The chain joins TRBV18 to TRBJ2-7; 12 positions agree with TRBD2. Germline V gene data show CDR1 as KGHSH and CDR2 as LQKENI. Trimming removed 6 bases from V and 0 bases from J; junction bases left unmatched: 9. CDR3 length equals 17 residues. The CDR3, as DNA: TGTGCCAGCTCCCCTAGCGGGGGGGCTCGTAGCTCCTACGAGCAGTACTTC. As protein: CASSPSGGARSSYEQYF.

This rearrangement joins TRBV7-9 to TRBJ1-5, with a tentative D call TRBD1 (6 bases). With 5 bases removed from V and 5 bases from J, the gap between germline ends came to 16 bases. The CDR3 is made up of 15 amino acids. In germline, CDR1 is SEHNR, CDR2 FQNEAQ (reference sequence). In DNA, the CDR3 is TGTGCCAGCAGCCCAGGGGCCGGGGAGCATCAGCCCCAGCATTTT. This gives the protein CASSPGAGEHQPQHF.

J is TRBJ2-2 and V is TRBV7-7; unclear D gene. V shed 5 bases and J shed 0 bases, with 10 bases lying between them. Germline loops: CDR1 SSHAT, CDR2 FNYEAQ (reference sequence). The CDR3 is 15 residues long. CDR3 bases: TGTGCCAGCAGCCTCAAGGCGGCGAACACCGGGGAGCTGTTTTTT. Encoded protein: CASSLKAANTGELFF.

This clone has just one count. The rearrangement joins TRBV6-6 to TRBJ2-7, with a weak D call TRBD2 (6 bases). The germline CDR1 and CDR2 sequences are MNHNY and SVGAGI (reference sequence). The CDR3 extends over 15 amino acids. Trimming pared 1 base from V and 2 bases from J, leaving 12 bases between. Here the CDR3 reads CASSYWVAETYEQYF. For the CDR3, the DNA is TGTGCCAGCAGTTACTGGGTAGCGGAGACCTACGAGCAGTACTTC.

This clone was counted only a few times. This rearrangement joins TRBV14 to TRBJ1-2; maybe TRBD1 (5 bases). This CDR3 is 16 amino acids long. With 2 bases removed from V and 5 bases from J, the gap between germline ends came to 18 bases. The V gene's germline CDR1 is SGHDN and CDR2 FVKESK. The CDR3 DNA reads TGTGCCAGCAGCCAACGCGTGGTAGCAGGGAGGTATGGCTACACCTTC. The encoded protein is CASSQRVVAGRYGYTF.

The rearrangement links TRBV7-8 to TRBJ2-5; 10 bases fit TRBD2. With V trimmed by 4 bases and J by 3 bases, 2 bases remained unmatched. Per the germline V gene, CDR1 is SGHVS and CDR2 is FQNEAQ. This CDR3 has 14 residues. The CDR3 nucleotides read TGTGCCAGCAGCTACGGACTAGCGGAAGAGACCCAGTACTTC. The encoded protein is CASSYGLAEETQYF.

The chain has TRBV10-2 and TRBJ1-1; TRBD1 aligns across 8 bases. Germline loops: CDR1 WSHSY, CDR2 SAAADI. The junction had 7 bases not matched to a gene; V was cut back by 0 bases and J by 4 bases. The length of the CDR3 is 16 residues. This chain's CDR3 is CASSESFTGTGTEAFF. CDR3 DNA: TGCGCCAGCAGTGAGTCATTCACAGGGACAGGCACTGAAGCTTTCTTT.

The chain recombines TRBV7-9 with TRBJ1-4; possible D gene TRBD1, 5 bases. The CDR3 totals 15 residues. V lost 4 bases, J lost 8 bases, and 17 bases lay in between. The germline V gene has CDR1 SEHNR and CDR2 FQNEAQ (reference sequence). CDR3 protein: CASSSRAGTGEKLFF. DNA for the CDR3: TGTGCCAGCAGCTCCCGCGCCGGGACCGGGGAAAAACTGTTTTTT. Full variable domain (missing parts from reference TRBV7-9 and TRBJ1-4): DTGVSQNPRHKITKRGQNVTFRCDPISEHNRLYWYRQTLGQGPEFLTYFQNEAQLEKSRLLSDRFSAERPKGSFSTLEIQRTEQGDSAMYLCASSSRAGTGEKLFFGSGTQLSVL.

This rearrangement joins TRBV7-9 to TRBJ1-1; no firm D call. Germline V lookup: CDR1 SEHNR, CDR2 FQNEAQ (reference sequence). Between the trimmed V and J ends, which lost 1 base and 1 base, there was a span of 10 bases. The CDR3 consists of 15 residues. CDR3 sequence reads: CASSLVQPPNTEAFF. CDR3 bases: TGTGCCAGCAGCTTAGTACAACCCCCGAACACTGAAGCTTTCTTT.